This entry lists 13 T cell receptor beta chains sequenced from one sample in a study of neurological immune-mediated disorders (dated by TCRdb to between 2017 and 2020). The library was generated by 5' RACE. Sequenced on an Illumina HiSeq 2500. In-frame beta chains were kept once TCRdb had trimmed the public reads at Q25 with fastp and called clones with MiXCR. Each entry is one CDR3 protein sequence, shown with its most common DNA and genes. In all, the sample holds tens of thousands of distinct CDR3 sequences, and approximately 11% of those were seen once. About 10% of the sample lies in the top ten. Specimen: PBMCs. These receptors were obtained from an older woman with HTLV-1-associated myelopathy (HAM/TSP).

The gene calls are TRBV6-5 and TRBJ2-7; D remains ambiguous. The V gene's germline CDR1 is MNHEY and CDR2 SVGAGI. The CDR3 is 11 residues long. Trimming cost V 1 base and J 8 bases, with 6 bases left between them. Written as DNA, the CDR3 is TGTGCCAGCAGTTACTGTGGCCAGCAGTACTTC. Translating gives CASSYCGQQYF.

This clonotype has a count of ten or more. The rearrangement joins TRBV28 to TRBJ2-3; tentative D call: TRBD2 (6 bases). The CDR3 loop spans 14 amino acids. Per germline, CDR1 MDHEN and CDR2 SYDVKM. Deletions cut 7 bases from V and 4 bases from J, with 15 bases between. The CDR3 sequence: CASNSGVEADTQYF. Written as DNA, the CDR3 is TGTGCCAGCAATTCGGGAGTCGAGGCAGATACGCAGTATTTT.

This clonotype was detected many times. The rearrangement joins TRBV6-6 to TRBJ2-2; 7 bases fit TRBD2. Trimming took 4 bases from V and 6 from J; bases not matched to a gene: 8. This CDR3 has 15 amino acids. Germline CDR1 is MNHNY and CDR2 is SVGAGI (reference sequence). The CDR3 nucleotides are TGTGCCAGCAGTTCCGGGACTACCATCCCCGGGGAGCTGTTTTTT. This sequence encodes CASSSGTTIPGELFF.

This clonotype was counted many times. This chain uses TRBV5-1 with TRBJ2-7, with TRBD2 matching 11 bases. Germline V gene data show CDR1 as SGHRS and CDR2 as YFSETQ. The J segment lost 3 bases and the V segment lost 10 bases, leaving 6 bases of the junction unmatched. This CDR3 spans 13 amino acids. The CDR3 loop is CARRTSGSYEQYF. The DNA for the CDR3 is TGCGCCCGGCGCACTAGCGGGAGCTACGAGCAGTACTTC. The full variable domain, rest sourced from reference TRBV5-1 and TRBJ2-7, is KAGVTQTPRYLIKTRGQQVTLSCSPISGHRSVSWYQQTPGQGLQFLFEYFSETQRNKGNFPGRFSGRQFSNSRSEMNVSTLELGDSALYLCARRTSGSYEQYFGPGTRLTVT.

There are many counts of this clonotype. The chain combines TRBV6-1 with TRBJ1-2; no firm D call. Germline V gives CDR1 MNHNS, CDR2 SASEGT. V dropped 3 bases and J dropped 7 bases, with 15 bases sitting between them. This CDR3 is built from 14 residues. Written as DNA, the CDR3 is TGTGCCAGCAGTGAGTGGATACAGCCGGGTGGCTACACCTTC. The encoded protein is CASSEWIQPGGYTF.

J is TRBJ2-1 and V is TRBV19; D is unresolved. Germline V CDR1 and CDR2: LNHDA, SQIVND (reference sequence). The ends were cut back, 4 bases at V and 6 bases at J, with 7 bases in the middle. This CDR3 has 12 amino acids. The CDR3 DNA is TGTGCCAGTAGTAACTCCATCAATGAGCAGTTCTTC. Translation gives CASSNSINEQFF.

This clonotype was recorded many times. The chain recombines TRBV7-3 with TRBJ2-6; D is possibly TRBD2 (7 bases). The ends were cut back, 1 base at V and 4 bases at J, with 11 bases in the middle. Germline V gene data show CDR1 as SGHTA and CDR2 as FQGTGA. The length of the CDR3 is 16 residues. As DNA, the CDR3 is TGTGCCAGCAGCTTAAAGGGGGGGCGCGGGGCCAACGTCCTGACTTTC. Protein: CASSLKGGRGANVLTF.

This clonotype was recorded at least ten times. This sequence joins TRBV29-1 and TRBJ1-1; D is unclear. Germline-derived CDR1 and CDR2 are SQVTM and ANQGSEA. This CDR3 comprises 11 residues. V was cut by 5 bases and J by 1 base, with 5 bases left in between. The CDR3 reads CSVHRNTEAFF. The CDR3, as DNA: TGCAGCGTTCACAGGAACACTGAAGCTTTCTTT.

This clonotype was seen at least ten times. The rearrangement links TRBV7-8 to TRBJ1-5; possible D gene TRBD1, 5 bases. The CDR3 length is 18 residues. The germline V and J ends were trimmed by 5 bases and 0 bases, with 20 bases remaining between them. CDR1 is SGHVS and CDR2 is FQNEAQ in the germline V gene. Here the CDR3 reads CASSTSSGTVHSNQPQHF. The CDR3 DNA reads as TGTGCCAGCAGCACCTCCTCTGGGACGGTCCATAGCAATCAGCCCCAGCATTTT.

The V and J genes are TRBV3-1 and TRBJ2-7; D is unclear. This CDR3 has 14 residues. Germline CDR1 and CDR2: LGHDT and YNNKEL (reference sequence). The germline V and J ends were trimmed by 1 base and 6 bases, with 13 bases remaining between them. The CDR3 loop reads CASSQGVGVGEQYF. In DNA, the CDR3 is TGTGCCAGCAGCCAAGGGGTTGGGGTTGGCGAGCAGTACTTC.

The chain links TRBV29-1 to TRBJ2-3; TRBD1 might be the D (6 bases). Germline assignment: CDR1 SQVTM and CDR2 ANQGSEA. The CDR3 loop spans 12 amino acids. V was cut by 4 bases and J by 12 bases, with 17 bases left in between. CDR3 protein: CSVVWLWDTQYF. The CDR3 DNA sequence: TGCAGCGTTGTCTGGTTGTGGGACACACAGTATTTT.

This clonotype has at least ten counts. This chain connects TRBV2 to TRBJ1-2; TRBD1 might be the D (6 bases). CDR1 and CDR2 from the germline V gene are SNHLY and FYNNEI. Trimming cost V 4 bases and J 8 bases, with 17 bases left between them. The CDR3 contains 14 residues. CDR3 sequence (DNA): TGTGCCAGCAGTGGCGACAGGACCGACGGGGGCTACACCTTC. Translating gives CASSGDRTDGGYTF.

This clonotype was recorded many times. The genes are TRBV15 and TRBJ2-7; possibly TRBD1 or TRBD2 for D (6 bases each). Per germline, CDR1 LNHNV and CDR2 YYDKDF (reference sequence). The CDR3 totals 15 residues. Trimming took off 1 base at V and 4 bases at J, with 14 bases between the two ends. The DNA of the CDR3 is TGTGCCACCAGCAGAGGAGCTCAGGGGAGGTACGAGCAGTACTTC. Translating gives CATSRGAQGRYEQYF.